The clone carrying this T cell receptor (beta chain) showed up many times. Its specificity is not known. The sample is drawn from a study of T cells in Graves' hyperthyroidism and ophthalmopathy. Study results and limitations: By a 13 V-J model, ophthalmopathy was set apart from stable hyperthyroidism.

The germline V gene has CDR1 LNHDA and CDR2 SQIVND (reference sequence). Trimming shortened V by 6 bases and J by 0 bases, and 15 bases separated the two germline ends. There are 17 residues in the CDR3. RNA transcripts served as the template for amplifying TCR beta CDR3 regions. HTBI primers drove first-round RT-PCR of the TCR CDR3. Each CDR3 protein gets one entry after TCRdb re-called the multiplex PCR reads with MiXCR. The sample shows about 400,000 distinct CDR3 sequences, around 14% of them seen only once. The sample comprised blood. This sequence originates from a woman aged 18-29 years with Graves' hyperthyroidism. This rearrangement joins TRBV19 to TRBJ1-6, with D possibly being TRBD1 (5 bases). The CDR3 region is CASSSGQMSSYNSPLHF. The CDR3 nucleotides read TGTGCCAGTAGCTCAGGGCAGATGAGCTCCTATAATTCACCCCTCCACTTT.